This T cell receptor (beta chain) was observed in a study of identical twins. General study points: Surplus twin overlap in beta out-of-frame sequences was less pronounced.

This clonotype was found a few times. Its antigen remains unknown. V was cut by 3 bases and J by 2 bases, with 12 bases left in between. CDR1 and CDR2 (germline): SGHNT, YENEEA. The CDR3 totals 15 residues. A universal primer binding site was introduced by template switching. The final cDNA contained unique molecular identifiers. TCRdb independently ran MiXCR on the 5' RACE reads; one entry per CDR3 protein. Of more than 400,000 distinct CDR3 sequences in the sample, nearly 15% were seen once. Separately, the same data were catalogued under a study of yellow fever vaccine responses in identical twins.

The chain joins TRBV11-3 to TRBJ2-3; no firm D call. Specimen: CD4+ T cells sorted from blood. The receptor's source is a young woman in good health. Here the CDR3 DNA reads TGTGCCAGCAGCTTTACCCATGGTCCCACAGATACGCAGTATTTT. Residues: CASSFTHGPTDTQYF.